A single sample gave rise to the 5 T cell receptor beta chains below, sequenced in a study of T cell repertoires in cytomegalovirus infection. These TCRs are of unknown antigen specificity. MiXCR, run by TCRdb on the reads, gives a single entry per CDR3 protein. The sample contains about 740,000 distinct CDR3 sequences, roughly 33% of which appear only once. The sample was cultured PBMCs, taken from culture after CMV antigen stimulation. Receptor source: a human donor in good health (CMV status not recorded). Some clones in this sample may be carry-over from other donors' samples.

CDR3 in DNA: TGCAGTGCTAGTTTCCCAGCCAAAAACATTCAGTACTTC. This encodes CSASFPAKNIQYF. J is TRBJ2-4 and V is TRBV20-1; D not resolved. CDR3 length: 13 residues. Trimming cost V 3 bases and J 0 bases, with 6 bases left between them. Germline V gene lookup returns CDR1 DFQATT and CDR2 SNEGSKA (reference sequence).

This clonotype appeared many times. One junction end disagrees with the germline gene, perhaps due to a read error. The J gene is TRBJ1-1, the V gene TRBV5-1, with D perhaps matching TRBD1 (5 bases). This CDR3 contains 14 residues. Looked up from germline, CDR1 is SGHRS and CDR2 is YFSETQ. CDR3 amino acids: CASSLEGRNTEAFF. CDR3 in DNA: TGTGCCAGCAGCTTAGAGGGGAGGAACACTGAAGCTTTCTTT.

In nucleotides, the CDR3 is TGCAGTGCAGCGGGACTGCTGAACACTGAAGCTTTCTTT. Its translation: CSAAGLLNTEAFF. This chain links TRBV20-1 with TRBJ1-1, with TRBD1 as a possible D gene (5 bases). Per the germline V gene, CDR1 is DFQATT and CDR2 is SNEGSKA (reference sequence). The CDR3 runs 13 residues. The V and J ends lost 6 bases and 0 bases respectively, with 11 bases between them.

CDR3: CASSEYRFTSEQYF. The CDR3 region has the DNA TGTGCCAGCAGTGAATACAGGTTTACGAGCGAGCAGTACTTC. The chain recombines TRBV2 with TRBJ2-7; a possible D gene is TRBD1 (5 bases). CDR3 length: 14 residues. V lost 2 bases, J lost 6 bases, and 14 bases lay in between. CDR1 and CDR2 (germline): SNHLY, FYNNEI. Looking up the rest from reference TRBV2 and TRBJ2-7 gives the full variable domain: EPEVTQTPSHQVTQMGQEVILRCVPISNHLYFYWYRQILGQKVEFLVSFYNNEISEKSEIFDDQFSVERPDGSNFTLKIRSTKLEDSAMYFCASSEYRFTSEQYFGPGTRLTVT.

The sample holds a few counts of this clonotype. V is TRBV10-3 and J is TRBJ2-1, with TRBD1 matching over 7 bases. The V gene end was trimmed by 0 bases and the J gene end by 9 bases; junction bases not matched to a gene: 8. From germline, CDR1 is ENHRY and CDR2 SYGVKD. The CDR3 is 15 residues long. CDR3 amino acids: CAISESYWDSGEQFF. CDR3 sequence (DNA): TGTGCCATCAGTGAGTCATATTGGGACAGCGGTGAGCAGTTCTTC.